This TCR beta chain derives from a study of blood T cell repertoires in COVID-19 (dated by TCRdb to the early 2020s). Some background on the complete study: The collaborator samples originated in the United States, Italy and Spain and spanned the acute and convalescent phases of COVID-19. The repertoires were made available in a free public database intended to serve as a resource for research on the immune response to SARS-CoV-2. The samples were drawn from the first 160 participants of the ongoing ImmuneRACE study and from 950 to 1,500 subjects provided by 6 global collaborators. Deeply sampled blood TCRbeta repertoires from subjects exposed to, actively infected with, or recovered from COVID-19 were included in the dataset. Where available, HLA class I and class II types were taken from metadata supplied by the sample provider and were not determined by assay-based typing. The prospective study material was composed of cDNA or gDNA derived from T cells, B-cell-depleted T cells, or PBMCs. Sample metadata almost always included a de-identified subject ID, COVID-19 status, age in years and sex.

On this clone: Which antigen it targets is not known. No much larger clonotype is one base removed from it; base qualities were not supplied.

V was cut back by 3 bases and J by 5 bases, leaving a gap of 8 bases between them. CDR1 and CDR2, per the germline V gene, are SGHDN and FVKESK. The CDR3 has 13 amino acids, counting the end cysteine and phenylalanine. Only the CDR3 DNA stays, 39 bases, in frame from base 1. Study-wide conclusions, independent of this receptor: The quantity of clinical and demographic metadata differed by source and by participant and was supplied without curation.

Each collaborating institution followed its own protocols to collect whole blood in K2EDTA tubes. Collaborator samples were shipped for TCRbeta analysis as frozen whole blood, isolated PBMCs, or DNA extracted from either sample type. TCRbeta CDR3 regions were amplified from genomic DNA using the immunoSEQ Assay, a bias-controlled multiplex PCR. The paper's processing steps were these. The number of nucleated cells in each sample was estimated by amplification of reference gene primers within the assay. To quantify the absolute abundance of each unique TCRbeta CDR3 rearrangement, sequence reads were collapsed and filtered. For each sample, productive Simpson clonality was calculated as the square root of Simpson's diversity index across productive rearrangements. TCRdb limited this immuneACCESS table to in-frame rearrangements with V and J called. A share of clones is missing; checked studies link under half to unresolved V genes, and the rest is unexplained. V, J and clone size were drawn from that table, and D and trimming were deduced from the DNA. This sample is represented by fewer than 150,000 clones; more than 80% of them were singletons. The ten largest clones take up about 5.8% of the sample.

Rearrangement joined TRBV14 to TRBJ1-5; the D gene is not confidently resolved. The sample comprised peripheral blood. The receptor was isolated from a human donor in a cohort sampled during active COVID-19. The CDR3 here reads CASSQGTDQPQHF. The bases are TGTGCCAGCAGCCAGGGCACAGATCAGCCCCAGCATTTT.